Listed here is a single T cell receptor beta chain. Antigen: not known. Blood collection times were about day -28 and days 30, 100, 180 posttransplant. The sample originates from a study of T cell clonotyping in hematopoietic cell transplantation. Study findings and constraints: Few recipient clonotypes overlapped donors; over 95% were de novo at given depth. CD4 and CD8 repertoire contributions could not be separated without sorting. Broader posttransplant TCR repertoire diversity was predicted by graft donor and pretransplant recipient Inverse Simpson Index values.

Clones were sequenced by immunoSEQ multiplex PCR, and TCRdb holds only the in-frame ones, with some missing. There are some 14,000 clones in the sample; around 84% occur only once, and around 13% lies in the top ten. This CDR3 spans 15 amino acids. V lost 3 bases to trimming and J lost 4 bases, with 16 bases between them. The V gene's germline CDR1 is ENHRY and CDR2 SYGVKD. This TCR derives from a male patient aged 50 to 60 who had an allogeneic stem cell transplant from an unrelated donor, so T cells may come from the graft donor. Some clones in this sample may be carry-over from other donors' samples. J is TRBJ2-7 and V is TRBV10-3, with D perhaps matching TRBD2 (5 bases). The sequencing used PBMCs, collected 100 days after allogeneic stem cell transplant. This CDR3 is CAISDPPEGWYEQYF. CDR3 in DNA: TGTGCCATCAGTGACCCCCCCGAGGGTTGGTACGAGCAGTACTTC.